One and the same sample provided the 22 T cell receptor beta chains below, sequenced in a study of spatial heterogeneity in lung cancer. These receptors have no identified antigens. MiXCR, applied by TCRdb to the 5' RACE reads, yields one record per CDR3 protein. The sample lists about 2,700 distinct CDR3 sequences, around 11% occurring once. Study-wide points: Tracking of tumor mutation counts was seen in expanded intratumoral alpha and beta TCR counts.

The time point: sample taken at primary tumor resection. The sequences come from lung tumor tissue, collected at surgery. These TCRs come from a female donor with early-stage non-small cell lung cancer.

This clonotype was counted ten times or more. The V and J genes are TRBV9 and TRBJ2-1; D possibly corresponds to TRBD1 (6 bases). There are 13 residues in the CDR3. The germline gives CDR1 SGDLS, CDR2 YYNGEE. Trimming removed 0 bases at V and 10 bases at J, with 11 bases between. The CDR3 nucleotides read TGTGCCAGCAGCGTAGACTCAGGGGTGGAGCAGTTCTTC. Its translation is CASSVDSGVEQFF.

This clonotype was seen ten or more times. The rearrangement links TRBV10-3 to TRBJ1-1; D not certain. The CDR3 is 14 amino acids. The V and J ends lost 0 bases and 6 bases respectively, with 11 bases between them. Germline values: CDR1 ENHRY, CDR2 SYGVKD. In DNA, the CDR3 is TGTGCCATCAGTGAGTCGCCCAGGTTCCCTGAAGCTTTCTTT. Protein sequence: CAISESPRFPEAFF.

This clonotype is medium-sized in the sample. The CDR3 loop is CASSSGQGTDTQYF. The CDR3 coding sequence is TGTGCCAGCAGCTCAGGACAGGGCACAGATACGCAGTATTTT. The chain recombines TRBV5-4 with TRBJ2-3, with 7 positions matching TRBD1. The CDR3 sequence is 14 residues long. Per germline, CDR1 SGHNT and CDR2 YYREEE (reference sequence). With V trimmed by 3 bases and J by 1 base, 2 bases remained unmatched.

This clonotype is medium-sized. The chain recombines TRBV20-1 with TRBJ2-7, with TRBD2 identical over 7 bases. CDR3 length: 13 residues. The V gene's germline CDR1 is DFQATT and CDR2 SNEGSKA (reference sequence). V trimming: 3 bases; J trimming: 4 bases; junction bases outside the gene matches: 6. The CDR3 nucleotides are TGCAGTGCTAGTAGCTCTAGCGGTTACGAGCAGTACGTC. It specifies CSASSSSGYEQYV.

This clonotype was counted at least ten times. A much larger clonotype is one base distant, so this may be a read error. The CDR3 protein is CATSEWGQNTEAFF. The CDR3 bases are TGTGCCACCAGTGAGTGGGGACAGAACACTGAAGCTTTCTTT. J is TRBJ1-1 and V is TRBV2, with D possibly matching TRBD1 (6 bases). CDR1 and CDR2 from the germline V gene are SNHLY and FYNNEI. This CDR3 has 14 amino acids.

This clonotype counts as medium-sized. The chain combines TRBV11-2 with TRBJ2-7; the match to TRBD1 covers 9 bases. CDR1 and CDR2 (germline): SGHAT, FQNNGV. There are 16 residues in the CDR3. The V segment lost 4 bases and the J segment 3 bases; nucleotides outside the gene matches: 10. The CDR3 region is CASSYHGTGIGYEQYV. The CDR3 DNA is TGTGCCAGCAGCTACCATGGGACAGGGATCGGCTACGAGCAGTACGTC.

This clonotype was recorded many times. The chain combines TRBV28 with TRBJ2-7; either TRBD1 or TRBD2 may supply D (5 bases each). Germline CDR1 MDHEN, CDR2 SYDVKM. The CDR3 runs 14 residues. V was clipped by 4 bases and J by 2 bases, with 12 bases between them. CDR3: CASSSGPQTYEQYV. In DNA form, the CDR3 reads TGTGCCAGCAGTTCGGGACCTCAAACCTACGAGCAGTACGTC.

This clonotype qualifies as medium-sized. The chain joins TRBV6-2 or TRBV6-3 to TRBJ2-3; D is unresolved. Trimming pared 8 bases from V and 2 bases from J, leaving 20 bases between. The CDR3 covers 16 residues. Per germline, CDR1 MNHEY and CDR2 SVGEGT. Here the CDR3 DNA reads TGTGCCAGCCACGGCGCGACCAGTCGGGTCACAGATACGCAGTATTTT. This encodes CASHGATSRVTDTQYF.

This clonotype appeared many times. Possible read error: a much larger clone is one base away. The chain uses TRBV6-5 and TRBJ2-3; 10 bases agree with TRBD1. CDR3 length: 17 residues. The germline CDR1 and CDR2 sequences are MNHEY and SVGAGI. Trimming at V came to 10 bases and at J to 4 bases, leaving 17 bases not matched to a gene. CDR3 sequence reads: CANRRQGAAGMPDTQYF. For the CDR3, the DNA is TGTGCCAACAGAAGACAGGGGGCAGCGGGGATGCCAGATACGCAGTATTTT.

Many counts were recorded for this clonotype. The V and J genes are TRBV6-6 and TRBJ2-3, with 10 nucleotides matching TRBD1. The V segment lost 2 bases and the J segment 4 bases; nucleotides outside the gene matches: 6. Germline lookup yields CDR1 MNHNY and CDR2 SVGAGI (reference sequence). The CDR3 contains 16 residues. CDR3 region: CASSYGTGVSPDTQYF. DNA of the CDR3: TGTGCCAGCAGTTACGGGACAGGGGTGAGCCCAGATACGCAGTATTTT.

By share, this clonotype ranks as medium-sized. The gene calls are TRBV12-3 or TRBV12-4 and TRBJ2-2; D may be TRBD1 (5 bases). CDR3 length equals 15 residues. Trimming cost V 2 bases and J 1 base, with 8 bases left between them. CDR3 amino acids: CASSLRQGNTGELFF. The CDR3 bases are TGTGCCAGCAGTTTAAGGCAGGGGAACACCGGGGAGCTGTTTTTT.

This clonotype is labeled medium-sized. The chain combines TRBV5-1 with TRBJ1-2; a possible D gene is TRBD1 (5 bases). The CDR3 sequence is 14 residues long. V shed 4 bases and J shed 7 bases, with 17 bases lying between them. CDR1 and CDR2 from the germline V gene are SGHRS and YFSETQ. The CDR3 DNA sequence: TGCGCCAGCAGCAAGAAGGGGACCGGCTCTGGCTACACCTTC. This sequence encodes CASSKKGTGSGYTF.

This clonotype is labeled large. This rearrangement joins TRBV12-3 or TRBV12-4 to TRBJ2-6; D is unclear. The V end lost 6 bases, the J end lost 0 bases, and 18 bases lay between the germline ends. The CDR3 has 18 residues. The CDR3 loop reads CASRPASARYSGANVLTF. DNA of the CDR3: TGTGCCAGCAGACCGGCTTCGGCCCGTTACTCTGGGGCCAACGTCCTGACTTTC.

The chain is built from TRBV12-3 or TRBV12-4 and TRBJ1-5, with 10 bases that match TRBD1. The junction had 2 bases not matched to a gene; V was cut back by 6 bases and J by 0 bases. The CDR3 covers 15 residues. CDR3 bases: TGTGCCAGCAGCGGACAGGGGGGTAGCAATCAGCCCCAGCATTTT. Its translation: CASSGQGGSNQPQHF.

This clonotype counts as medium-sized. The chain recombines TRBV4-3 with TRBJ2-7; tentatively, D is TRBD2 (6 bases). This CDR3 is 16 amino acids long. Germline CDR1 reads LGHNA; CDR2 reads YSLEER. The V and J ends lost 0 bases and 5 bases respectively, with 17 bases between them. The CDR3 coding sequence is TGCGCCAGCAGCCAAGAAACTCCGGAGGGGTTGGACGAGCAGTACGTC. It yields the protein CASSQETPEGLDEQYV.

This clonotype was found many times. The J gene is TRBJ2-5, the V gene TRBV27, with 8 bases aligning to TRBD1. J was trimmed by 5 bases and V by 3 bases; bases with no gene match: 14. Per germline, CDR1 MNHEY and CDR2 SMNVEV (reference sequence). The CDR3 contains 17 residues. CDR3 nucleotide sequence: TGTGCCAGCAGTTTTGGGGCGGCCGACAGGGGTGGCGAGACCCAGTACTTC. Translated: CASSFGAADRGGETQYF.

The chain joins TRBV7-2 to TRBJ2-3, with D possibly matching TRBD1 (5 bases). V shed 0 bases and J shed 0 bases, with 10 bases lying between them. Germline CDR1 is SGHTA and CDR2 is FQGNSA. The CDR3 loop spans 16 amino acids. The CDR3 sequence: CASSLAPGPSTDTQYF. The CDR3 DNA is TGTGCCAGCAGCTTAGCGCCAGGGCCTAGCACAGATACGCAGTATTTT.

This chain uses TRBV24-1 with TRBJ2-2; D is uncertain. Germline V CDR1 and CDR2: KGHDR, SFDVKD. Deletions cut 7 bases from V and 5 bases from J, with 7 bases between. The CDR3 is 12 residues long. Here the CDR3 reads CATRGFTGELFF. The CDR3 DNA reads TGTGCCACCAGGGGTTTTACCGGGGAGCTGTTTTTT.

This clonotype has just a few counts. The gene calls are TRBV4-2 and TRBJ2-3; 11 bases agree with TRBD2. CDR1 and CDR2 (germline): LGHNA, YNFKEQ. This CDR3 comprises 21 residues. V gave up 4 bases and J gave up 4 bases; unmatched junction bases: 22. The CDR3 nucleotides are TGTGCCAGCAGCCCGAAACCGGATAGCGGGAGGGTAGGGCAGTACGCAGATACGCAGTATTTT. This gives the protein CASSPKPDSGRVGQYADTQYF.

Concerning this clonotype: A read error may explain this, as a much larger clone is one base away. The chain employs TRBV7-2 and TRBJ2-3, with D perhaps TRBD1 (5 bases). The length of the CDR3 is 14 residues. Germline CDR1 reads SGHTA; CDR2 reads FQGNSA. The V end was cut by 0 bases, the J end by 13 bases, with 17 bases between. In DNA, the CDR3 is TGTGCCAGCAGCTTAGCGACAGCCGGAAATCCGGAGTATTTT. This gives the protein CASSLATAGNPEYF. The variable domain in full, completed from reference TRBV7-2 and TRBJ2-3, reads GAGVSQSPSNKVTEKGKDVELRCDPISGHTALYWYRQSLGQGLEFLIYFQGNSAPDKSGLPSDRFSAERTGGSVSTLTIQRTQQEDSAVYLCASSLATAGNPEYFGPGTRLTVL.

In this sample, this clonotype is large. CDR3 DNA sequence: TGTGCCAGCAGTTACCCGCCGCGGCGGGGGGTGGACAATGAGCAGTTCTTC. Protein sequence: CASSYPPRRGVDNEQFF. The chain uses TRBV6-2 or TRBV6-3 and TRBJ2-1; 8 bases align to TRBD2. CDR3 size: 17 residues. The V and J ends lost 2 bases and 5 bases, in that order; junction bases with no gene match: 11. CDR1 is MNHEY, CDR2 SVGEGT, per germline.

This clonotype was observed a handful of times. The J gene is TRBJ1-5, the V gene TRBV5-8; D perhaps matches TRBD1 (6 bases). This CDR3 contains 18 residues. Germline V CDR1 and CDR2: SGHTS, YDEGEE. The V and J ends lost 3 bases and 2 bases respectively, with 21 bases between them. The CDR3 protein is CASSWASGGPLGNQPQHF. The CDR3 nucleotides are TGTGCCAGCAGCTGGGCCTCGGGGGGCCCGCTAGGCAATCAGCCCCAGCATTTT.